Detailed here is one T cell receptor (beta chain). These data come from a study of blood T cell repertoires in COVID-19. Across the study: PBMCs, B-cell-depleted T cells, or T cells were the source of the cDNA or gDNA that made up the material.

The V and J ends lost 5 bases and 0 bases, in that order; junction bases with no gene match: 7. Germline loops: CDR1 SQVTM, CDR2 ANQGSEA. The CDR3 sequence is 15 residues long. TCRdb keeps only in-frame clones here, not all; method: immunoSEQ multiplex PCR. The sample lists roughly 100,000 clones, 88% seen once, with approximately 4.8% in the top ten. This chain connects TRBV29-1 to TRBJ2-3; 8 bases are shared with TRBD2. The sequenced sample consisted of peripheral blood. The TCR was taken from a woman over 75 with active COVID-19. The DNA of the CDR3 is TGCAGCGTTTCGTTAGCGGGGATTAGCACAGATACGCAGTATTTT. Translating it yields CSVSLAGISTDTQYF.